These 9 T cell receptor beta chains were sequenced from one sample in a study of radiation and T cells in renal cell carcinoma. The time point denotes: baseline pretreatment blood. Treatment meaning: 15 Gy SBRT to primary tumor, nephrectomy 4 weeks later. Sequencing used immunoSEQ multiplex PCR; TCRdb keeps in-frame clones, though not all of them. Of about 95,000 clones in the sample, approximately 86% were seen once. This specimen was blood, taken from a patient whose treatment included radiotherapy and nephrectomy. These receptors came from a man aged 45-65 years with renal cell carcinoma.

In DNA form, the CDR3 reads TGCGCCAGCAGCCAAGAGTCTGTCCCAGGTTCCTACGAGCAGTACTTC. This codes for CASSQESVPGSYEQYF. V usage is TRBV4-1 and J usage is TRBJ2-7, with unresolved D. Germline CDR1 and CDR2: MGHRA and YSYEKL. V gave up 0 bases and J gave up 1 base, with 13 bases separating them. The CDR3 is 16 amino acids.

V usage is TRBV28 and J usage is TRBJ1-1; no clear D gene. Germline V gives CDR1 MDHEN, CDR2 SYDVKM. This CDR3 is built from 14 residues. The V gene lost 3 bases and the J gene lost 1 base, with 9 bases spanning the gap. CDR3 loop: CASSFFGSNTEAFF. The CDR3 DNA reads TGTGCCAGCAGTTTTTTCGGATCGAACACTGAAGCTTTCTTT.

The gene calls are TRBV9 and TRBJ1-2; 9 bases fit TRBD1. The CDR3 runs 14 residues. CDR1 and CDR2 (germline): SGDLS, YYNGEE. V lost 0 bases to trimming and J lost 6 bases; unmatched junction nucleotides: 3. CDR3 sequence (DNA): TGTGCCAGCAGCGTAGTGGGGACAGGGAATGGCTACACCTTC. This gives the protein CASSVVGTGNGYTF.

The CDR3 DNA reads as TGTGCCTGGAGTGCGGGACTAGCGGGAGATTACGCAGATACGCAGTATTTT. It specifies CAWSAGLAGDYADTQYF. This chain links TRBV30 with TRBJ2-3; 14 bases are shared with TRBD2. Germline assignment: CDR1 GTSNPN and CDR2 SVGIG (reference sequence). The CDR3 runs 17 residues. The ends lost 1 base at V and 4 bases at J; junction bases unmatched: 7.

The sample holds a few counts of this clone. The rearrangement joins TRBV9 to TRBJ2-2, with unresolved D. This CDR3 contains 15 residues. V dropped 4 bases and J dropped 1 base, with 11 bases sitting between them. Germline CDR1 is SGDLS and CDR2 is YYNGEE. In nucleotides, the CDR3 is TGTGCCAGCAGCTCCCAAGCCCGGAACACCGGGGAGCTGTTTTTT. This codes for CASSSQARNTGELFF.

There are a few counts of this clone. This chain connects TRBV5-1 to TRBJ2-1, with D possibly matching TRBD2 (7 bases). Germline V gene sequence: CDR1 SGHRS, CDR2 YFSETQ. The CDR3 totals 15 residues. V lost 3 bases and J 6 bases, leaving 16 bases between the germline ends. Here the CDR3 reads CASSSGGVDLNEQFF. In DNA form, the CDR3 reads TGCGCCAGCAGCTCGGGGGGCGTAGACCTCAATGAGCAGTTCTTC. Filled out from reference TRBV5-1 and TRBJ2-1, the complete variable domain reads KAGVTQTPRYLIKTRGQQVTLSCSPISGHRSVSWYQQTPGQGLQFLFEYFSETQRNKGNFPGRFSGRQFSNSRSEMNVSTLELGDSALYLCASSSGGVDLNEQFFGPGTRLTVL.

The chain combines TRBV5-1 with TRBJ1-1; 8 nucleotides agree with TRBD1. Germline V CDR1 and CDR2: SGHRS, YFSETQ. CDR3 length equals 14 residues. The V and J ends lost 4 bases and 4 bases, in that order; junction bases with no gene match: 6. In DNA, the CDR3 is TGCGCCAGCAGCGCGACAGGGGCGGGCACTGAAGCTTTCTTT. The encoded protein is CASSATGAGTEAFF.

The V call is TRBV6-5, the J call TRBJ2-5; 11 bases are shared with TRBD2. The germline V gene encodes CDR1 MNHEY and CDR2 SVGAGI. CDR3 size: 15 residues. J was trimmed by 1 base and V by 7 bases; bases with no gene match: 5. The CDR3 coding sequence is TGTGCCAGCAATAAGGGACTAGCGGCCCAAGAGACCCAGTACTTC. Translation: CASNKGLAAQETQYF.

V is TRBV6-5 and J is TRBJ1-1; 7 bases fit TRBD1. The ends lost 5 bases at V and 1 base at J; junction bases unmatched: 4. Germline CDR1 and CDR2: MNHEY and SVGAGI. The CDR3 is 14 amino acids. CDR3 coding DNA: TGTGCCAGCAGTACAGGGGTTGGGAACACTGAAGCTTTCTTT. It specifies CASSTGVGNTEAFF.